This T cell receptor (beta chain) originates from a study of blood T cell repertoires in COVID-19. Across the whole study: From T cells, B-cell-depleted T cells, or PBMCs came the material, which was cDNA or gDNA.

The method was immunoSEQ multiplex PCR; TCRdb's version includes in-frame clones alone and lacks a portion of them. The sample has 250,000 to 300,000 clones, about 88% seen once. Between the trimmed V and J ends, which lost 2 bases and 7 bases, there was a span of 21 bases. This CDR3 is 17 amino acids long. CDR1 MNHNS and CDR2 SASEGT come from the germline V gene. Sequences were obtained from PBMCs or T cells enriched from blood (not recorded which). The TCR was taken from an older woman in a cohort exposed to, infected with or recovered from COVID-19 (not recorded which). The V gene is TRBV6-1, the J gene TRBJ2-1, with D unclear. For the CDR3, the DNA is TGTGCCAGCAGTGAACCCCCCTTTCGGGTTCCCGAGAATGAGCAGTTCTTC. This codes for CASSEPPFRVPENEQFF.